Following are 6 T cell receptor beta chains from one sample sequenced in a study of tumor-infiltrating lymphocytes in primary liver carcinoma. The template, roughly 550 ng total RNA, yielded TCR beta cDNA made with a constant-region primer. Libraries of TCR beta came from three nested multiplex PCR rounds with slightly modified ARM-PCR. TRBV1-TRBV30 forward primers and a C-beta reverse primer were used in the first two PCR rounds, which each ran for 9 to 10 cycles. Via MiXCR, TCRdb re-called the multiplex PCR reads, giving one row per CDR3 protein. Of 150,000 to 200,000 distinct CDR3 sequences in the sample, less than 65% were seen once. Blood RNA came from unsorted whole blood; germline DNA was also extracted. The sample comprised peripheral blood. These TCRs come from an older woman with primary liver carcinoma and hepatitis B virus infection.

This clonotype was detected many times. This chain joins TRBV6-1 and TRBJ2-7; D ambiguous. Germline-derived CDR1 and CDR2 are MNHNS and SASEGT. The CDR3 is made up of 13 amino acids. The V and J ends lost 10 bases and 2 bases respectively, with 15 bases between them. The CDR3 coding sequence is TGTGCCACCGATCAAATAGGGACCTACGAGCAGTACTTC. This codes for CATDQIGTYEQYF.

As for this clonotype: The CDR3 end shows no conserved phenylalanine or tryptophan, and so a read error is likely. J is TRBJ2-5 and V is TRBV6-1; 8 bases are shared with TRBD1. CDR1 and CDR2 (germline): MNHNS, SASEGT. After removal of 5 bases from V and 7 bases from J, the junction contained 15 bases not matched to a gene. This CDR3 contains 16 residues. CDR3 coding DNA: TGTGCCAGCAGTCAGTCCGGGACAGGAGCCGAGGGGACCCAGTACTTA. Its protein product is CASSQSGTGAEGTQYL.

V and J are TRBV29-1 and TRBJ2-2; D call uncertain. The V and J ends lost 3 bases and 4 bases respectively, with 9 bases between them. Germline CDR1 SQVTM, CDR2 ANQGSEA. This CDR3 contains 13 residues. CDR3 coding DNA: TGCAGCGTTGACAGTCTGACCACCGGGGAGCTGTTTTTT. It is translated as CSVDSLTTGELFF.

Only a few counts were recorded for this clonotype. It may be a read error: a sequence one base away is much more abundant. The chain uses TRBV7-8 and TRBJ2-1; D might be TRBD1 or TRBD2, each matching 5 bases. CDR1 SGHVS and CDR2 FQNEAQ come from the germline V gene. The CDR3 length is 14 residues. The CDR3 loop reads CASSYHRGADERFF. In nucleotides, the CDR3 is TGTGCCAGCAGCTACCACCGGGGCGCGGATGAGCGGTTCTTC.

Only one count was recorded for this clonotype. This may come from a read error, since a much larger clone is one base off. This chain uses TRBV10-3 with TRBJ1-2, with 11 bases fitting TRBD1. The germline CDR1 and CDR2 sequences are ENHRY and SYGVKD. This CDR3 region has 16 residues. The CDR3 is CPIRKTGTGGIYGYTF. The CDR3 nucleotides are TGTCCCATCAGAAAAACCGGGACAGGGGGGATCTATGGCTACACCTTC.

Concerning this clonotype itself: Here the CDR3 omits its conserved ending phenylalanine or tryptophan, so a read error is the likely source. The chain employs TRBV12-3 or TRBV12-4 and TRBJ2-5; 12 bases are a match to TRBD2. The CDR3 runs 19 residues. With V trimmed by 6 bases and J by 1 base, 15 bases remained unmatched. CDR3 residues: CASRPASSGRAVGQETQYL. The CDR3 nucleotides read TGTGCCAGCAGACCTGCCTCTAGCGGGAGGGCCGTAGGCCAAGAGACCCAGTACCTC.